What follows is one TCR beta chain and its context. This sample was included in a study of blood T cell repertoires in COVID-19. Study as a whole: Specimens from acute and convalescent COVID-19 originated in the United States, Italy and Spain. T cells, B-cell-depleted T cells, or PBMCs supplied cDNA or gDNA.

Authors' methods: Reference gene primer amplification gave nucleated cell count estimates. Sequencing used immunoSEQ multiplex PCR; TCRdb keeps in-frame clones, though not all of them. V and J calls and clone size are copied from that table; D and trimming were computed from the DNA. This table holds around 190,000 clones, 80% found once. The sequencing sample was made of peripheral blood. The TCR sequence derives from a man aged 55 to 70 with acute or convalescent COVID-19.

The CDR3 DNA reads TGTGCCAGTAGTCTCCCGGGGTGGGACTATGGCTACACCTTC. This encodes CASSLPGWDYGYTF. The rearrangement joins TRBV19 to TRBJ1-2; D is undetermined. CDR3 size: 14 residues. Deletions cut 5 bases from V and 3 bases from J, with 13 bases between. Germline loops: CDR1 LNHDA, CDR2 SQIVND (reference sequence).